The clone carrying this T cell receptor (beta chain) came up a few times. What it binds is not known. Sequencing used immunoSEQ version 4 in survey mode. Template was genomic DNA at about 9.8 ng/uL, with up to about 1 ug used per sample. TCRdb's table, derived via immunoSEQ multiplex PCR, lists solely in-frame clones and lacks some. This sample yields roughly 35,000 clones, of which more than 75% are seen a single time; around 1% belongs to the top ten. This specimen comes from a study of persistence of HIV-infected CD4 T cells. Study background: A couple of participants gave one leukapheresis sample; others gave up to roughly 180 mL blood repeatedly. Study observations and caveats: TCRbeta richness was lower in CMV- and Gag-responding cells than in anti-CD3/anti-CD28-responding cells.

An overlapping HIV-1 Gag peptide pool stimulated these cells at 0.95 to 1 ug/peptide/mL. CD40L-negative CD69-negative CD45RO-high memory CD4+ T cells were sorted as populations depleted of antigen-responding cells. Donors had undetectable plasma HIV-1 RNA, under 50 copies/mL, for 4+ years. Germline V lookup: CDR1 DFQATT, CDR2 SNEGSKA (reference sequence). Trimming took 5 bases from V and 7 from J, leaving 11 bases between them. This CDR3 comprises 11 residues. This receptor was obtained from an adult with HIV. The donor label of this sample is uncertain. V and J are TRBV20-1 and TRBJ1-1, with D unclear. Sequenced material: cultured CD4+ T cells from PBMCs, taken from a patient who received antiretroviral therapy. Here the CDR3 reads CSAPKDLEAFF. CDR3 coding DNA: TGCAGTGCTCCCAAGGACCTTGAAGCTTTCTTT.